This is a list of T cell receptor beta chains from one sample in a study of T cell responses to AZD1222 COVID-19 vaccine. Repertoires were generated with immunoSEQ multiplex PCR, while TCRdb's copy carries only in-frame clones and drops some. The sample comprises 150,000 or so clones, roughly 92% of which are singletons, and approximately 4.7% rests with the top ten. This specimen consisted of peripheral blood, obtained on day 0 of AZD1222 vaccination. All receptors come from an adult in good health. Each CDR3 is given with its conserved first and last residue. Each record gives: D gene, J gene, V gene, CDR3 protein. The D gene is left open where the match is weak.

. TRBJ2-5 TRBV6-5 CASSYGGLGMRTQYF
. TRBJ1-2 TRBV7-8 CASSLTEFYGYTF
. TRBJ2-1 TRBV7-9 CASSRYLAATYNEQFF
. TRBJ2-1 TRBV5-1 CASATGTYYNEQFF
. TRBJ1-6 TRBV3-1/TRBV3-2 CASRRRETIYNSPLHF
. TRBJ1-1 TRBV7-8 CASSLVWVSTEAFF
TRBD1 TRBJ2-3 TRBV28 CASSTLGQGATDTQYF
. TRBJ2-2 TRBV28 CASSGHPNTGELFF
TRBD1 TRBJ2-5 TRBV18 CASSPSETGGVGTQYF
TRBD1 TRBJ1-2 TRBV3-1/TRBV3-2 CASSQVDRGGHGYTF
. TRBJ2-1 TRBV6-5 CASRGRRSDEQFF
. TRBJ1-1 TRBV11-2 CASRRLGGGYTEAFF
. TRBJ2-4 TRBV28 CASSGNRDGDIQYF
. TRBJ2-7 TRBV7-6 CASSAAGSEYYEQYF
. TRBJ1-3 TRBV28 CASSLSKTGNTIYF
TRBD2 TRBJ2-1 TRBV27 CASSFASASGRNNEQFF
TRBD2 TRBJ2-4 TRBV28 CASKPRGATTTYIQYF
TRBD1 TRBJ2-3 TRBV4-1 CASSQRDRGTDTQYF
. TRBJ1-2 TRBV27 CASSFDRVVDSRYSGGGYTF
. TRBJ1-2 TRBV6-1 CASSERVGDGYTF
TRBD1 TRBJ2-7 TRBV10-1 CASSDQTSQGAYEQYF
TRBD2 TRBJ2-1 TRBV7-8 CASSLRRTSGSFSYNEQFF
TRBD1 TRBJ2-1 TRBV29-1 CSVGTGDYNEQFF
. TRBJ1-4 TRBV6-5 CASSYERSNEKLFF
. TRBJ2-7 TRBV10-2 CASSESWGPYEQYF
. TRBJ1-2 TRBV2 CASSELTGYTF
TRBD2 TRBJ2-1 TRBV19 CASSPGLAGPGNEQFF
. TRBJ1-6 TRBV5-1 CASRMSSYNSPLHF
. TRBJ2-6 TRBV5-6 CASSFYVSSGANVLTF
. TRBJ2-3 TRBV24-1 CATSDPRAAERTDTQYF